This TCR beta chain was recovered during a study of sequential checkpoint blockade in melanoma. Study at large: First-line arms were nivolumab then ipilimumab, or the reverse, randomized 1:1. Both treatment sequences were followed by maintenance nivolumab.

TCRdb's table, derived via immunoSEQ multiplex PCR, lists solely in-frame clones and lacks some. The sample holds around 40,000 clones, about nine tenths seen once. With 0 bases clipped from V and 2 bases from J, the junction kept 6 bases outside the gene matches. Per the germline V gene, CDR1 is LGHNA and CDR2 is YSLEER. The CDR3 is made up of 16 amino acids. This clone was counted between two and nine times. Treatment meaning: randomized to nivolumab then ipilimumab (arm A) or the reverse (arm B). No patient had prior DNA-damaging chemotherapy. The sequencing used CD8+ T cells sorted from blood (inferred from file names), collected from a patient given nivolumab and ipilimumab in sequence. This clonotype was sampled from a human donor with melanoma. The chain carries TRBV4-3 and TRBJ1-1, with 7 bases matching TRBD1. This chain's CDR3 is CASSQEIRTGNTEAFF. The CDR3 DNA is TGCGCCAGCAGCCAAGAGATCCGGACAGGCAACACTGAAGCTTTCTTT.